The present T cell receptor (beta chain) was sequenced within a study of T cell responses to AZD1222 COVID-19 vaccine. Comment on this clone: Antigen unknown.

The table came from immunoSEQ multiplex PCR; TCRdb's copy has only in-frame clones and leaves some out. Here the sample spans 170,000 or so clones, approximately 90% being singletons. The ends lost 0 bases at V and 1 base at J; junction bases unmatched: 4. The CDR3 length is 16 residues. Germline V gives CDR1 MNHNY, CDR2 SVGAGI (reference sequence). Overall study findings and caveats: CD4 TCRs associated with vaccination spanned spike, dominating at 160-218 and 743-854.

The material sequenced was peripheral blood, taken on day 0 of AZD1222 vaccination. This sequence was found in an adult in good health. The chain combines TRBV6-6 with TRBJ2-3; 7 nucleotides agree with TRBD1. Here the CDR3 reads CASSYSSDRGTDTQYF. The CDR3, as DNA: TGTGCCAGCAGTTACTCGAGTGACAGGGGCACAGATACGCAGTATTTT.